Here is one TCR beta chain with its context. Its antigen is unidentified. The record originates from a study of shared clonotypes between healthy human individuals. General study points: Four donors held about 5% of naive CD4 clonotypes in common. Relative to clonotypes present in all four donors, those not shared had lower generation probabilities.

This CDR3 spans 13 amino acids. Germline CDR1 is KGHSH and CDR2 is LQKENI. Trimming removed 8 bases at V and 3 bases at J, with 11 bases between. Several immunoSEQ 96-well plates shared each subset's DNA, each plate a replicate. In the original processing: Junction-only sequences without quality scores were provided by ImmunoSEQ, so filtering was different. The data were produced by immunoSEQ multiplex PCR, yet TCRdb's version contains in-frame clones alone and is incomplete. V and J calls plus clone size are reproduced from that table; the DNA served to infer D and trimming. The table shows 2 million to 3 million clones, with approximately 94% occurring only once.

This receptor was taken from a man aged 18 to 30 in good health. Sequencing was carried out using naive CD4+ T cells sorted from blood. Subset given: CD45RA+ positively selected. The V gene is TRBV18, the J gene TRBJ2-1, with D possibly matching TRBD1 (5 bases). The CDR3 region has the DNA TGTGCCAGCACCACAGACAGCTACAATGAGCAGTTCTTC. It is translated as CASTTDSYNEQFF. The full variable domain, rest sourced from reference TRBV18 and TRBJ2-1, is NAGVMQNPRHLVRRRGQEARLRCSPMKGHSHVYWYRQLPEEGLKFMVYLQKENIIDESGMPKERFSAEFPKEGPSILRIQQVVRGDSAAYFCASTTDSYNEQFFGPGTRLTVL.